This T cell receptor beta chain was identified during a study of blood T cells in healthy people across ages. Study background: Template-switching capture recovered about one barcoded beta molecule per two T cells.

Healthy Caucasians from Russia aged about 6 to 95 served as donors. As concerns this clonotype: Its cognate antigen is unknown.

A second PCR, run for roughly 7 to 11 cycles, used a sample-barcoded 5' primer plus a J-beta primer mix. From the 5' RACE reads, TCRdb called clonotypes with MiXCR, one entry per CDR3 protein. In the table there are approximately 800,000 distinct CDR3 sequences, 58% of which are singletons. Points from the study as a whole: There was no known CMV status for donors, so expanded clonotype changes were possibly confounded.

The TCR was taken from a man aged 25 to 40 in good health. Sequencing was carried out using blood.

The CDR3 sequence is CASSLKGQGRQYF. The CDR3 nucleotides are TGTGCCAGCAGCTTAAAGGGACAGGGAAGGCAGTATTTT. V and J are TRBV7-3 and TRBJ2-3; 9 positions agree with TRBD1. Germline CDR1 SGHTA, CDR2 FQGTGA. This CDR3 is built from 13 residues. With 1 base clipped from V and 11 bases from J, the junction kept 4 bases outside the gene matches.